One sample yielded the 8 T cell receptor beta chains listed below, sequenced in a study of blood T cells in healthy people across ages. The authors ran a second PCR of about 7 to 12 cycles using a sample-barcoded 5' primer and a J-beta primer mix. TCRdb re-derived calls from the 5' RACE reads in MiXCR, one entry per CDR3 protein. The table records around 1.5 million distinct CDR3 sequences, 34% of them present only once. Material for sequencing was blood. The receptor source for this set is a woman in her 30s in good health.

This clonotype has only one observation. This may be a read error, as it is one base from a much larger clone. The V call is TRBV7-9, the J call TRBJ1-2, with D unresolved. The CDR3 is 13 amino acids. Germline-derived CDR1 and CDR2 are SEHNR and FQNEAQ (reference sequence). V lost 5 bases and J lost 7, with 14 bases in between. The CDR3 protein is CASSQTSASGYTF. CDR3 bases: TGTGCCAGCAGCCAGACGAGTGCCTCTGGCTACACCTTC.

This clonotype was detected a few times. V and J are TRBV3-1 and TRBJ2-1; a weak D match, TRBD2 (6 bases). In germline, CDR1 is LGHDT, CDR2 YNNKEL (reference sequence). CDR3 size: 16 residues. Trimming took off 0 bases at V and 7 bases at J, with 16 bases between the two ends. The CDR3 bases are TGTGCCAGCAGCCAAGAGGTCGGGAGCGTCTTTAATGAGCAGTTCTTC. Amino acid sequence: CASSQEVGSVFNEQFF.

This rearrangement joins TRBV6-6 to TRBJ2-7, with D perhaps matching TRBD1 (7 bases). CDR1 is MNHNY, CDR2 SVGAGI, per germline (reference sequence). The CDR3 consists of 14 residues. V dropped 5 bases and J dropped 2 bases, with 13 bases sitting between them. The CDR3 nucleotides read TGTGCCAGCAGTCAGGGGGGCAGCACCTACGAGCAGTACTTC. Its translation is CASSQGGSTYEQYF.

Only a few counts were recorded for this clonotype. CDR3 loop: CASTRTGEGDEQYF. In DNA, the CDR3 is TGTGCCAGCACCCGGACAGGAGAGGGGGACGAGCAGTACTTC. This rearrangement joins TRBV27 to TRBJ2-7; TRBD1 agrees at 7 bases. V trimming: 7 bases; J trimming: 5 bases; junction bases outside the gene matches: 11. From germline, CDR1 is MNHEY and CDR2 SMNVEV (reference sequence). The CDR3 contains 14 residues.

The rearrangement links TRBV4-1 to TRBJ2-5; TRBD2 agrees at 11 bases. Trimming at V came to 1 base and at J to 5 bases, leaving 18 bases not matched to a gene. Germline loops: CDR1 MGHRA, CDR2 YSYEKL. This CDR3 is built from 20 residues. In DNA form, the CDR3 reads TGCGCCAGCAGCCAAGTCACAGGCAGAGGATTAGCGGGGGGGCGTGAGACCCAGTACTTC. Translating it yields CASSQVTGRGLAGGRETQYF.

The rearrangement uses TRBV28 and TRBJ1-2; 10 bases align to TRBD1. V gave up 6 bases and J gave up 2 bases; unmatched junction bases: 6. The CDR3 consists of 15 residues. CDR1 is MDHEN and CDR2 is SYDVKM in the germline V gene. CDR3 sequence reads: CASSRQGARNYGYTF. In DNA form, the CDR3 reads TGTGCCAGCAGCAGACAGGGGGCGAGGAACTATGGCTACACCTTC.

The CDR3 DNA reads TGCGCCAGCAGAGACGGGGGGGCCGCAAACACCGGGGAGCTGTTTTTT. Encoded protein: CASRDGGAANTGELFF. The rearrangement joins TRBV5-1 to TRBJ2-2; 8 bases agree with TRBD2. CDR3 size: 16 residues. Germline CDR1 SGHRS, CDR2 YFSETQ. The J segment lost 2 bases and the V segment lost 5 bases, leaving 8 bases of the junction unmatched.

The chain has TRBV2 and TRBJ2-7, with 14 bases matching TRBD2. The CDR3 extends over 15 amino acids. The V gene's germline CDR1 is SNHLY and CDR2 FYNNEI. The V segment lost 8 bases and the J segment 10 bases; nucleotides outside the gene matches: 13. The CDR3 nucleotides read TGTGCCAGCTTCGCAGGGGGGGGACTAGCGGGAGTTCAGTACTTC. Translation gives CASFAGGGLAGVQYF.